This TCR beta chain emerged from a study of T cell changes during pregnancy in multiple sclerosis. TCRdb's copy holds only in-frame clones and misses some; the assay was immunoSEQ multiplex PCR. The table lists nearly 50,000 clones, 90% to 95% of them singletons. The germline V and J ends were trimmed by 8 bases and 2 bases, with 10 bases remaining between them. CDR3 size: 12 residues. Germline V gene sequence: CDR1 LNHDA, CDR2 SQIVND (reference sequence). The starting material was CD4+ T cells from peripheral blood mononuclear cells, obtained in the first trimester of pregnancy. The chain links TRBV19 to TRBJ2-7, with D hard to call. This receptor was identified in a female donor with multiple sclerosis, enrolled in a pregnancy study. The CDR3 sequence is CASGQAPYEQYF. Here the CDR3 DNA reads TGTGCCAGTGGCCAGGCACCCTACGAGCAGTACTTC.